The 22 T cell receptor beta chains reported below all come from one sample, sequenced in a study of shared clonotypes between healthy human individuals. Sequencing was performed with immunoSEQ multiplex PCR; in TCRdb, only in-frame clones are kept and a portion is missing. The sample has about 2 million clones; roughly 94% are singletons. Sequenced sample: naive CD4+ T cells sorted from blood. Subset in this sample: CD45RA+ positively selected. These receptors came from a man younger than 35 in good health.

The CDR3 region is CATSPRTGNEKLFF. The CDR3 DNA is TGTGCCACCAGCCCCCGGACAGGCAATGAAAAACTGTTTTTT. The chain has TRBV15 and TRBJ1-4; 7 bases match TRBD1. The CDR3 length is 14 residues. CDR1 and CDR2 (germline): LNHNV, YYDKDF (reference sequence). With 5 bases clipped from V and 5 bases from J, the junction kept 5 bases outside the gene matches.

The chain links TRBV6-5 to TRBJ1-2; 10 bases agree with TRBD1. The length of the CDR3 is 14 residues. Germline V gives CDR1 MNHEY, CDR2 SVGAGI. The junction had 5 bases not matched to a gene; V was cut back by 6 bases and J by 4 bases. The CDR3 here is CASRTGGQGYGYTF. The CDR3 DNA reads TGTGCCAGCAGGACAGGGGGCCAGGGCTATGGCTACACCTTC.

V and J are TRBV30 and TRBJ1-2; 8 bases agree with TRBD1. V lost 2 bases and J lost 6; bases outside the gene matches: 5. Germline lookup yields CDR1 GTSNPN and CDR2 SVGIG (reference sequence). There are 13 residues in the CDR3. This CDR3 reads CAWSFTGGDGYTF. The CDR3 region has the DNA TGTGCCTGGAGTTTTACAGGGGGGGATGGCTACACCTTC.

This clone showed up just once. The rearrangement links TRBV5-1 to TRBJ2-3; the D gene is possibly TRBD1 (5 bases). Germline CDR1 reads SGHRS; CDR2 reads YFSETQ. V lost 0 bases and J lost 0, with 11 bases in between. This CDR3 spans 16 amino acids. The CDR3 nucleotides read TGCGCCAGCAGCTTGGGGCAGGGCCCTAGCACAGATACGCAGTATTTT. This sequence encodes CASSLGQGPSTDTQYF.

This rearrangement joins TRBV6-1 to TRBJ2-7; 7 nucleotides align to TRBD2. This CDR3 has 15 residues. Germline CDR1 and CDR2: MNHNS and SASEGT. Losses at the gene ends were 1 base for V and 3 bases for J; bases not matched to a gene: 6. CDR3 region: CASSEEGGASYEQYF. As DNA, the CDR3 is TGTGCCAGCAGTGAAGAGGGAGGGGCCAGCTACGAGCAGTACTTC.

Details on this clone: Other nucleotide sequences in the sample specify the same CDR3. The chain combines TRBV6-5 with TRBJ2-5, with D tentatively TRBD1 (5 bases). The V gene's germline CDR1 is MNHEY and CDR2 SVGAGI. The CDR3 sequence is 12 residues long. Trimming took 5 bases from V and 5 from J, leaving 9 bases between them. CDR3 DNA: TGTGCCAGCAGTAGGGGATCGGAGACCCAGTACTTC. As protein: CASSRGSETQYF.

CDR3 coding DNA: TGTGCCAGGAAGGCCCCCGGCCCCATGACCCAGTACTTC. It encodes CARKAPGPMTQYF. V is TRBV9 and J is TRBJ2-5; D ambiguous. V dropped 8 bases and J dropped 7 bases, with 18 bases sitting between them. There are 13 residues in the CDR3. CDR1 and CDR2 from the germline V gene are SGDLS and YYNGEE. Full variable domain (outside the CDR3, taken from reference TRBV9 and TRBJ2-5): DSGVTQTPKHLITATGQRVTLRCSPRSGDLSVYWYQQSLDQGLQFLIQYYNGEERAKGNILERFSAQQFPDLHSELNLSSLELGDSALYFCARKAPGPMTQYFGPGTRLLVL.

Worth noting for this clone: This sample also contains other DNA sequences that code for the same CDR3. The chain recombines TRBV30 with TRBJ1-6; the D is unclear. CDR3 size: 15 residues. V lost 1 base and J lost 0, with 7 bases in between. The germline V gene has CDR1 GTSNPN and CDR2 SVGIG (reference sequence). The CDR3 here is CAWSGLSSYNSPLHF. In DNA, the CDR3 is TGTGCCTGGAGTGGACTTAGCTCCTATAATTCACCCCTCCACTTT. Based on the CDR3 plus reference TRBV30 and TRBJ1-6, the full variable domain is SQTIHQWPATLVQPVGSPLSLECTVEGTSNPNLYWYRQAAGRGLQLLFYSVGIGQISSEVPQNLSASRPQDRQFILSSKKLLLSDSGFYLCAWSGLSSYNSPLHFGNGTRLTVT.

The J gene is TRBJ1-1, the V gene TRBV6-5; D might be TRBD1 (5 bases). With 2 bases removed from V and 1 base from J, the gap between germline ends came to 11 bases. This CDR3 is built from 15 residues. Germline CDR1 is MNHEY and CDR2 is SVGAGI. The CDR3 here is CASSYERGPNTEAFF. CDR3 nucleotides: TGTGCCAGCAGTTACGAGAGGGGCCCGAACACTGAAGCTTTCTTT.

CDR3 residues: CASSRNRDRGELTKGYEQYF. The CDR3, as DNA: TGCGCCAGCAGCCGCAACCGGGACAGGGGCGAATTAACAAAGGGCTACGAGCAGTACTTC. The chain joins TRBV5-1 to TRBJ2-7, with 10 bases aligning to TRBD1. V trimming: 4 bases; J trimming: 3 bases; junction bases outside the gene matches: 22. Germline CDR1 SGHRS, CDR2 YFSETQ. This CDR3 contains 20 residues.

The chain combines TRBV7-2 with TRBJ1-2; 7 positions match TRBD1. Germline V gives CDR1 SGHTA, CDR2 FQGNSA. This CDR3 is built from 13 residues. V trimming: 5 bases; J trimming: 3 bases; junction bases outside the gene matches: 3. CDR3 DNA: TGTGCCAGCAGCACTACAGGGGACTATGGCTACACCTTC. Residues: CASSTTGDYGYTF.

Here the CDR3 DNA reads TGTGCCAGCAGTTTTCACAGCGGGGGGACCGGGGAGCTGTTTTTT. Translated, it gives CASSFHSGGTGELFF. The chain is built from TRBV28 and TRBJ2-2, with TRBD2 matching over 9 bases. The germline gives CDR1 MDHEN, CDR2 SYDVKM. V trimming: 3 bases; J trimming: 5 bases; junction bases outside the gene matches: 4. This CDR3 comprises 15 residues.

The CDR3 bases are TGCAGCGTGACCGGGACAGGTAACACCGGGGAGCTGTTTTTT. This encodes CSVTGTGNTGELFF. The chain uses TRBV29-1 and TRBJ2-2; 8 bases fit TRBD1. Germline V CDR1 and CDR2: SQVTM, ANQGSEA. CDR3 size: 14 residues. With V trimmed by 6 bases and J by 2 bases, 5 bases remained unmatched.

The chain has TRBV28 and TRBJ2-7; D gene ambiguous. The CDR3 is 14 residues long. Trimming pared 8 bases from V and 0 bases from J, leaving 14 bases between. Germline loops: CDR1 MDHEN, CDR2 SYDVKM. CDR3 DNA: TGTGCCAGCTCCAGTCTAGACTTCTCCTACGAGCAGTACTTC. This gives the protein CASSSLDFSYEQYF.

The chain uses TRBV30 and TRBJ1-3, with no clear D. The V end was cut by 5 bases, the J end by 0 bases, with 11 bases between. CDR3 length: 14 amino acids. Germline assignment: CDR1 GTSNPN and CDR2 SVGIG (reference sequence). CDR3 residues: CAWDRGTSGNTIYF. In DNA, the CDR3 is TGTGCCTGGGACCGGGGAACCTCTGGAAACACCATATATTTT.

This chain joins TRBV5-1 and TRBJ1-3; D remains unclear. Germline-derived CDR1 and CDR2 are SGHRS and YFSETQ. Trimming shortened V by 0 bases and J by 0 bases, and 7 bases separated the two germline ends. The CDR3 is 15 residues long. CDR3 in amino acids: CASSLDYSSGNTIYF. CDR3 nucleotides: TGCGCCAGCAGCTTGGATTACAGCTCTGGAAACACCATATATTTT.

This sequence joins TRBV7-9 and TRBJ1-2; D is perhaps TRBD1 (5 bases). The V end lost 3 bases, the J end lost 8 bases, and 16 bases lay between the germline ends. The CDR3 extends over 14 amino acids. The germline V gene has CDR1 SEHNR and CDR2 FQNEAQ (reference sequence). The CDR3 protein is CASSFRDPTEGYTF. CDR3 in DNA: TGTGCCAGCAGCTTCAGGGACCCTACGGAGGGCTACACCTTC.

This chain joins TRBV2 and TRBJ2-5, with 9 bases that match TRBD1. J lost 4 bases, V lost 8 bases, and 8 bases had no gene match. CDR3 size: 14 residues. CDR1 and CDR2 from the germline V gene are SNHLY and FYNNEI. The CDR3 DNA reads TGTGCCAGCCGGCCGGGACAGGGTCGAGAGACCCAGTACTTC. The encoded protein is CASRPGQGRETQYF.

The chain is built from TRBV5-1 and TRBJ2-2, with 7 nucleotides matching TRBD2. The germline V gene has CDR1 SGHRS and CDR2 YFSETQ. The length of the CDR3 is 16 residues. V lost 0 bases to trimming and J lost 5 bases; unmatched junction nucleotides: 7. CDR3 in amino acids: CASSLDASGPTGELFF. The CDR3 coding sequence is TGCGCCAGCAGCTTGGATGCTAGCGGTCCGACCGGGGAGCTGTTTTTT.

This clone was detected many times. The junction departs from the called germline gene at one end, perhaps through a read error. The chain uses TRBV30 and TRBJ2-4, with D possibly matching TRBD2 (5 bases). The CDR3 length is 12 residues. Germline CDR1 reads GTSNPN; CDR2 reads SVGIG (reference sequence). CDR3 in DNA: TGTGCCTGGAGCGCCACCGGGAACACCTGGCACTTC. Protein product: CAWSATGNTWHF.

Details on this clone: A much more abundant neighbour one base away suggests this may be a read error. The rearrangement joins TRBV6-1 to TRBJ1-1; D gene ambiguous. Germline CDR1 is MNHNS and CDR2 is SASEGT. The CDR3 spans 11 residues. Trimming shortened V by 3 bases and J by 3 bases, and 2 bases separated the two germline ends. CDR3 nucleotide sequence: TGTGCCAGCAGTGATTACACTGAAGCTTTCTTT. It codes for CASSDYTEAFF.

This chain uses TRBV5-1 with TRBJ1-1; the D is unclear. The CDR3 has 14 residues. CDR1 is SGHRS, CDR2 YFSETQ, per germline. V was pared by 4 bases and J by 0 bases, with 10 bases between. DNA for the CDR3: TGCGCCAGCAGCAAGGCGGAGATGAACACTGAAGCTTTCTTT. Translating gives CASSKAEMNTEAFF.